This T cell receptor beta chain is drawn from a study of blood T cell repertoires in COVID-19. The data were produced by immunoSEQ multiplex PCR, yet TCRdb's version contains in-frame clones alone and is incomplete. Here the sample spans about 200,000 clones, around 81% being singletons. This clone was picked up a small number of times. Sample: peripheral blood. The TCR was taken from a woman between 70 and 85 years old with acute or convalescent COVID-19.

For the CDR3, the DNA is TGCGCCAGCAGCTTGGAGCTGGGGCCGGACACTGAAGCTTTCTTT. This gives the protein CASSLELGPDTEAFF. This rearrangement joins TRBV5-1 to TRBJ1-1; maybe TRBD1 (5 bases). V was shortened by 0 bases and J by 3 bases, with 12 bases between the two germline ends. The germline V gene has CDR1 SGHRS and CDR2 YFSETQ. This CDR3 is built from 15 residues.